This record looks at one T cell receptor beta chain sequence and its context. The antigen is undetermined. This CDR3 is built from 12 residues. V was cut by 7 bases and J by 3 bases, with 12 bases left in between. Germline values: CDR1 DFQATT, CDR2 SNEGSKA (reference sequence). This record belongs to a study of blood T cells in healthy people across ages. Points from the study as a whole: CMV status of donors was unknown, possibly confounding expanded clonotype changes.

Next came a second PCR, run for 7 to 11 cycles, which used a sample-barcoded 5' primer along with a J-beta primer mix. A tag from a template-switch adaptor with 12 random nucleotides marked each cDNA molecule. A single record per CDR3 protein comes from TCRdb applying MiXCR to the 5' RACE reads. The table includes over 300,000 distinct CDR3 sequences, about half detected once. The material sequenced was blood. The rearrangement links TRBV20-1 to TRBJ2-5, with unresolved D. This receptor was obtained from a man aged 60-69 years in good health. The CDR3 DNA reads TGCAGTGGACTCCGGAGCAAAGAGACCCAGTACTTC. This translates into CSGLRSKETQYF.